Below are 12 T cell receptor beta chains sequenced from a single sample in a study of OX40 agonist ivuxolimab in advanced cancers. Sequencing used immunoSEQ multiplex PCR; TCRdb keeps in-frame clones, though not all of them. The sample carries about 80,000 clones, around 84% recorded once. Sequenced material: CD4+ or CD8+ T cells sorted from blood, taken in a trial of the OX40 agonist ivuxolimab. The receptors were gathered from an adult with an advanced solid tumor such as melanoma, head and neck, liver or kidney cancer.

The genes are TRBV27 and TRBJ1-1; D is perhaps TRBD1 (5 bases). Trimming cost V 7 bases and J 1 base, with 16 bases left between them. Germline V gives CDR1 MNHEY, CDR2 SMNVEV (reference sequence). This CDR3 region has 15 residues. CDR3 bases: TGTGCCAGCACCCTCACCGGGGGGGGGAACACTGAAGCTTTCTTT. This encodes CASTLTGGGNTEAFF.

CDR3 in amino acids: CASSFPDRAYNEQFF. The DNA of the CDR3 is TGTGCCAGCAGTTTCCCGGACAGGGCCTACAATGAGCAGTTCTTC. The V call is TRBV28, the J call TRBJ2-1, with 8 bases that match TRBD1. The CDR3 has 15 amino acids. The germline CDR1 and CDR2 sequences are MDHEN and SYDVKM. V lost 3 bases and J lost 2; bases outside the gene matches: 3.

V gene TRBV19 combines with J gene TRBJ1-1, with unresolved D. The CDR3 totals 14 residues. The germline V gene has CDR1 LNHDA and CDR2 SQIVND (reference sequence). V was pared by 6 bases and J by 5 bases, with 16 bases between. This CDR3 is CASRPGSGRTEAFF. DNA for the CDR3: TGTGCCAGTAGGCCCGGGTCGGGAAGGACTGAAGCTTTCTTT.

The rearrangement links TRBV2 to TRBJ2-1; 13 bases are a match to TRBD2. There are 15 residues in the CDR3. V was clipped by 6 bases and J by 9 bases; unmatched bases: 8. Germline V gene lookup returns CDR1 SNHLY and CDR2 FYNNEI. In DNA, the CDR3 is TGTGCCAGCAGGTTACTAGCGGGAGGGCCAGGTGAGCAGTTCTTC. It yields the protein CASRLLAGGPGEQFF.

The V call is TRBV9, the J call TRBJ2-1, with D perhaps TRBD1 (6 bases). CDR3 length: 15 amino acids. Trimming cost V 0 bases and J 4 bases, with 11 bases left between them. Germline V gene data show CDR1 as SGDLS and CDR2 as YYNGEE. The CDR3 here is CASSVGGPDYNEQFF. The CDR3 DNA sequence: TGTGCCAGCAGCGTAGGGGGGCCAGATTACAATGAGCAGTTCTTC.

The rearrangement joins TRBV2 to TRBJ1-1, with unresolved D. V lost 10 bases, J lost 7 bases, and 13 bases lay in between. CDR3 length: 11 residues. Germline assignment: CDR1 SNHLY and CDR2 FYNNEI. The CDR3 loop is CATQRSGEAFF. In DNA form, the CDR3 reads TGTGCCACCCAGAGATCTGGTGAAGCTTTCTTT.

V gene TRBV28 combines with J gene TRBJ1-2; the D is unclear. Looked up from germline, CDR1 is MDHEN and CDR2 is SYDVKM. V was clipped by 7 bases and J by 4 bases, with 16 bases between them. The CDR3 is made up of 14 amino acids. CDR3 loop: CASTPPPGGYGYTF. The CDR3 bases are TGTGCCAGCACCCCCCCTCCAGGTGGCTATGGCTACACCTTC.

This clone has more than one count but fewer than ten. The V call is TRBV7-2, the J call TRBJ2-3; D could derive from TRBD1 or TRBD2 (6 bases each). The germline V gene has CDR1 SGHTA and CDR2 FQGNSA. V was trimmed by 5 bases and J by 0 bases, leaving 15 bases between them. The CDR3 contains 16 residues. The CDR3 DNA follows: TGTGCCAGCAGCCCACAGGGTGGGACTAGCACAGATACGCAGTATTTT. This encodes CASSPQGGTSTDTQYF.

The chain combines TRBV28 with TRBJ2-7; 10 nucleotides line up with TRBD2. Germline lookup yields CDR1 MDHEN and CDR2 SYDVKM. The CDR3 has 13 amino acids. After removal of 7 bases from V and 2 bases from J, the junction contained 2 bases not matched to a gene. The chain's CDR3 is CASNSGGPYEQYV. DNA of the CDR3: TGTGCCAGCAATAGCGGGGGGCCCTACGAGCAGTACGTC.

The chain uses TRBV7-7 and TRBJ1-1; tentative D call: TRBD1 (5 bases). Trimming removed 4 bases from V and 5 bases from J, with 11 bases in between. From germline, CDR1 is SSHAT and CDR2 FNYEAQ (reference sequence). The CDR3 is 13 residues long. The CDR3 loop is CASSSNQGTEAFF. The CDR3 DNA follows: TGTGCCAGCAGCTCCAATCAGGGTACTGAAGCTTTCTTT.

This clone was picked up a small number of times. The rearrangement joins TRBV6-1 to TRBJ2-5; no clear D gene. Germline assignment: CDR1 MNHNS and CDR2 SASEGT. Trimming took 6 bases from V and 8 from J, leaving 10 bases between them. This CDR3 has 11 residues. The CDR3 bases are TGTGCCAGCAGCCCTCCTGGCACCCAGTACTTC. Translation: CASSPPGTQYF.

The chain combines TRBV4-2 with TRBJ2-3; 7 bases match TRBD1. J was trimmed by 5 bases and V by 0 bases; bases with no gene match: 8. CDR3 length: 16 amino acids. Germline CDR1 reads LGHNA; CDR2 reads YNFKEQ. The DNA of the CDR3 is TGTGCCAGCAGCCAAGATCAGAACAGGGGTAAAGATACGCAGTATTTT. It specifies CASSQDQNRGKDTQYF.